This TCR beta chain was obtained from a study of CD8 T cells in ankylosing spondylitis. This clonotype was found a few times. Its antigen remains unknown. TCRdb called the 5' RACE reads again in MiXCR, with one record for every CDR3 protein. The profile covers 650,000 to 800,000 distinct CDR3 sequences, with 19% appearing a single time and under 20% taken by the ten largest. V shed 5 bases, J shed 6 bases, and the junction held 8 bases outside the gene matches. The CDR3 runs to 14 residues. The V gene's germline CDR1 is MNHNS and CDR2 SASEGT. Study observations and caveats: Some of the motif variants had earlier been found in reactive arthritis patients' fluid and blood. Apparently characteristic of ankylosing spondylitis blood was a TCR beta motif (about eight highly homologous variants).

The receptor was derived from a male donor with ankylosing spondylitis. The specimen sequenced was blood, either unsorted or a sorted T cell fraction (not recorded which). V usage is TRBV6-1 and J usage is TRBJ1-2, with TRBD1 matching 8 bases. The CDR3 loop reads CASSRTDRAHGYTF. The CDR3 region has the DNA TGTGCCAGCAGTCGGACGGACAGGGCCCATGGCTACACCTTC.